The present TCR beta chain was sequenced within a study of response to subunit inactivated influenza vaccine (dated 2018 in TCRdb). Turning to the overall study: To follow how T cells responded to a trivalent subunit inactivated influenza vaccine, the researchers relied on deep quantitative profiling of the T cell receptor repertoire. What the work shows at the level of the full study, not this receptor alone: It was suggested by the authors that each seasonal influenza vaccination may recruit only a limited number of new T cells.

Unmatched junction bases come to 7, with V trimmed by 6 bases and J by 6 bases. The CDR3 numbers 16 residues from cysteine through phenylalanine. The CDR3 DNA has 48 bases and is translated from base 1. This clonotype was seen more than once but under ten times. Its antigen has not been determined. The record has no base qualities; no much larger clone is one base away. The library was obtained by RT-PCR. Sequencer: Illumina HiSeq 2500. TCRdb handled the public reads itself, with Q25 trimming in fastp and clone calling in MiXCR, and kept productive beta chains. Here each entry gathers all rows of one CDR3 protein and keeps the most common genes and DNA. Within this sample are approximately 730,000 distinct CDR3 sequences, with roughly 13% of them counted one time only. 5.5% to 7% of the sample is taken by the ten largest.

The TCR was taken from a man aged 50 or older who received an inactivated influenza vaccine. Donor details come from another sample of the same person, matched by shared clones. The rearrangement joined TRBV12-3 or TRBV12-4 to TRBJ2-1, with 14 bases aligning to TRBD2. The sample consisted of PBMCs from blood, taken less than 15 days before vaccination. The sequenced DNA: TGTGCCAGCAGCGCTACGGGACTAGCGGGAGCCAATGAGCAGTTCTTC. This sequence encodes CASSATGLAGANEQFF.